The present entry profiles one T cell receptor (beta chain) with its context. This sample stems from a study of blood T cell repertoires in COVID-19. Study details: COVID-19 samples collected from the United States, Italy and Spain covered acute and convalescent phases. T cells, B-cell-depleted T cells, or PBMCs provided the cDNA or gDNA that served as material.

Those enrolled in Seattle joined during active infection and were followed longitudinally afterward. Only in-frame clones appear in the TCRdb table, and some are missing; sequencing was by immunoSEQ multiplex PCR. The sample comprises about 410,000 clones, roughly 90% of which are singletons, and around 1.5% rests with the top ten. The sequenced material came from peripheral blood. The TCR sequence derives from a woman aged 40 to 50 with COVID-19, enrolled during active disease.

The CDR3 sequence: CASKLRNNEKLFF. CDR3 DNA: TGTGCCAGCAAACTACGAAATAATGAAAAACTGTTTTTT. The chain has TRBV12-3 or TRBV12-4 and TRBJ1-4; D gene unclear. Deletions cut 7 bases from V and 4 bases from J, with 10 bases between. CDR3 length equals 13 residues.